Shown below are 12 T cell receptor beta chains from a single sample sequenced in a study of beta chain features in type 1 diabetes. Findings and limits, study-wide: Significant though moderate, a shortening of TCRB CDR3s appeared in all four CD4+ subsets of Type 1 diabetes patients.

Their cognate antigens are unknown. The investigators reverse transcribed all of the isolated RNA, so they sequenced expressed TCRB transcripts. Produced via immunoSEQ multiplex PCR; TCRdb's table is partial and in-frame only. The data hold approximately 170,000 clones, with 7.8% observed a single time. Sequences were obtained from central memory CD4+ T cells from blood. The receptor source for this set is a woman aged 40 to 55 with type 1 diabetes.

In this sample, this clone turned up a few times. This sequence joins TRBV4-2 and TRBJ2-3; D is possibly TRBD2 (5 bases). The V and J ends lost 4 bases and 0 bases respectively, with 26 bases between them. Germline V gives CDR1 LGHNA, CDR2 YNFKEQ. CDR3 length equals 20 residues. The CDR3 sequence: CASSREPWTPELDSTDTQYF. CDR3 bases: TGTGCCAGCAGCCGAGAGCCTTGGACTCCGGAACTAGATAGCACAGATACGCAGTATTTT.

This clone has only a few counts. The V gene is TRBV5-4, the J gene TRBJ1-2; 8 nucleotides align to TRBD1. This CDR3 is 15 amino acids long. The J segment lost 4 bases and the V segment lost 2 bases, leaving 7 bases of the junction unmatched. Per the germline V gene, CDR1 is SGHNT and CDR2 is YYREEE (reference sequence). CDR3 in amino acids: CASSFDRGRGYGYTF. In DNA, the CDR3 is TGTGCCAGCAGCTTCGACAGGGGCAGGGGCTATGGCTACACCTTC.

This clone turned up a few times. The chain links TRBV7-2 to TRBJ1-5; D ambiguous. Looked up from germline, CDR1 is SGHTA and CDR2 is FQGNSA. The CDR3 is 14 residues long. V lost 4 bases and J 2 bases, leaving 9 bases between the germline ends. CDR3 protein: CASSSPSGNQPQHF. The DNA of the CDR3 is TGTGCCAGCAGCTCCCCCAGTGGCAATCAGCCCCAGCATTTT.

This clone was observed a handful of times. The rearrangement links TRBV29-1 to TRBJ1-4; D not resolved. Per germline, CDR1 SQVTM and CDR2 ANQGSEA. The CDR3 has 14 residues. V was shortened by 6 bases and J by 9 bases, with 20 bases between the two germline ends. The CDR3 loop reads CSVRGSEGGQKLFF. The CDR3 bases are TGCAGCGTGCGGGGTTCGGAGGGTGGGCAAAAACTGTTTTTT.

The CDR3: CASGQELNTEAFF. The CDR3 bases are TGTGCCAGCGGACAGGAGTTGAACACTGAAGCTTTCTTT. The chain links TRBV28 to TRBJ1-1; 7 positions match TRBD1. In germline, CDR1 is MDHEN, CDR2 SYDVKM. The CDR3 has 13 amino acids. The J segment lost 0 bases and the V segment lost 8 bases, leaving 3 bases of the junction unmatched.

V and J are TRBV7-8 and TRBJ2-1, with 10 bases aligning to TRBD1. Per germline, CDR1 SGHVS and CDR2 FQNEAQ. The CDR3 consists of 15 residues. V lost 5 bases to trimming and J lost 10 bases; unmatched junction nucleotides: 11. The CDR3 here is CASSLSPGQGFEQFF. In DNA, the CDR3 is TGTGCCAGCAGCCTATCCCCGGGACAGGGGTTCGAGCAGTTCTTC.

The chain recombines TRBV5-6 with TRBJ2-4; 9 nucleotides align to TRBD1. The junction had 15 bases not matched to a gene; V was cut back by 5 bases and J by 6 bases. The germline CDR1 and CDR2 sequences are SGHDT and YYEEEE. The CDR3 consists of 17 residues. The CDR3 region has the DNA TGTGCCAGCAGTGCCGGGACAGGGTTCGGCCTGCTAAACATTCAGTACTTC. Translation: CASSAGTGFGLLNIQYF.

Turning to this clone: The junction departs from the called germline gene at one end, perhaps through a read error. The genes are TRBV7-7 and TRBJ2-5; D gene uncertain. CDR3 length equals 13 residues. From germline, CDR1 is SSHAT and CDR2 FNYEAQ (reference sequence). The CDR3 region is CASSLVAEETQYF. The CDR3 region has the DNA TGTGCTAGCAGCTTAGTGGCAGAAGAGACCCAGTACTTC.

This clone was seen ten or more times. The chain combines TRBV7-9 with TRBJ2-5; the D is unclear. V shed 5 bases and J shed 2 bases, with 12 bases lying between them. Germline-derived CDR1 and CDR2 are SEHNR and FQNEAQ (reference sequence). The CDR3 consists of 14 residues. The CDR3 loop reads CASSPPLGQETQYF. The DNA for the CDR3 is TGTGCCAGCAGCCCACCGCTAGGACAAGAGACCCAGTACTTC.

This clone has a handful of counts. V gene TRBV6-6 combines with J gene TRBJ2-4, with D maybe TRBD1 (6 bases). The CDR3 runs to 14 residues. V was cut by 6 bases and J by 2 bases, with 11 bases left in between. Germline CDR1 is MNHNY and CDR2 is SVGAGI (reference sequence). The CDR3 nucleotides are TGTGCCAGCAGCCTTGACAGGACCAAAAACATTCAGTACTTC. Protein sequence: CASSLDRTKNIQYF.

This clone was seen more than once but under ten times. This chain connects TRBV9 to TRBJ1-2, with D maybe TRBD1 (5 bases). V dropped 3 bases and J dropped 3 bases, with 12 bases sitting between them. CDR3 size: 14 residues. Germline CDR1 SGDLS, CDR2 YYNGEE. In DNA, the CDR3 is TGTGCCAGCAGCGGGGGCGGCGGGGACTATGGCTACACCTTC. Translation: CASSGGGGDYGYTF.

This rearrangement joins TRBV28 to TRBJ2-5; TRBD2 is a possible D gene (6 bases). The V gene lost 4 bases and the J gene lost 3 bases, with 9 bases spanning the gap. Looked up from germline, CDR1 is MDHEN and CDR2 is SYDVKM. The CDR3 consists of 13 residues. For the CDR3, the DNA is TGTGCCAGCAGTTCAAAGCGGGAAGAGACCCAGTACTTC. Translation: CASSSKREETQYF. The whole variable domain, remainder taken from reference TRBV28 and TRBJ2-5, is DVKVTQSSRYLVKRTGEKVFLECVQDMDHENMFWYRQDPGLGLRLIYFSYDVKMKEKGDIPEGYSVSREKKERFSLILESASTNQTSMYLCASSSKREETQYFGPGTRLLVL.